Following are 20 T cell receptor beta chains from one sample sequenced in a study of OX40 agonist ivuxolimab in advanced cancers. Some clones are missing from TCRdb's copy, which holds only in-frame ones; the method was immunoSEQ multiplex PCR. The sample consists of around 9,300 clones, around 92% of them appearing once. The sample consisted of CD4+ or CD8+ T cells sorted from blood, taken in a trial of the OX40 agonist ivuxolimab. These receptor sequences come from an adult with an advanced solid tumor such as melanoma, head and neck, liver or kidney cancer.

The chain has TRBV6-1 and TRBJ1-5; D is undetermined. The germline V gene encodes CDR1 MNHNS and CDR2 SASEGT. The V gene lost 7 bases and the J gene lost 2 bases, with 6 bases spanning the gap. The CDR3 covers 12 residues. Here the CDR3 DNA reads TGTGCCAGCACCCAACGCAATCAGCCCCAGCATTTT. Protein sequence: CASTQRNQPQHF.

The chain combines TRBV4-1 with TRBJ2-1; 14 bases line up with TRBD2. After removal of 2 bases from V and 12 bases from J, the junction contained 3 bases not matched to a gene. Germline V lookup: CDR1 MGHRA, CDR2 YSYEKL. The CDR3 runs 14 residues. The DNA for the CDR3 is TGCGCCAGCAGCCAACAGGGGACTAGCGGGAGGCAGTTCTTC. Translating it yields CASSQQGTSGRQFF.

The chain uses TRBV14 and TRBJ1-3; D not certain. This CDR3 is 15 amino acids long. V was clipped by 7 bases and J by 0 bases, with 13 bases between them. Germline CDR1 and CDR2: SGHDN and FVKESK. Here the CDR3 reads CASNPLGHSGNTIYF. As DNA, the CDR3 is TGTGCCAGCAACCCGCTTGGGCACTCTGGAAACACCATATATTTT.

The V and J genes are TRBV2 and TRBJ2-3; 11 nucleotides match TRBD2. V shed 2 bases, J shed 3 bases, and the junction held 4 bases outside the gene matches. The CDR3 consists of 16 residues. Germline V gene lookup returns CDR1 SNHLY and CDR2 FYNNEI. This CDR3 is CASSERASGRTDTQYF. As DNA, the CDR3 is TGTGCCAGCAGTGAACGGGCTAGCGGGAGGACAGATACGCAGTATTTT.

V and J are TRBV5-4 and TRBJ2-2; TRBD1 matches at 10 bases. Germline V gene data show CDR1 as SGHNT and CDR2 as YYREEE (reference sequence). V trimming: 4 bases; J trimming: 3 bases; junction bases outside the gene matches: 6. There are 16 residues in the CDR3. The CDR3 bases are TGTGCCAGCAGCGCCGGGACAGGGGTGGACACCGGGGAGCTGTTTTTT. It encodes CASSAGTGVDTGELFF.

This clone was counted once. The V gene is TRBV7-2, the J gene TRBJ2-2; 9 nucleotides align to TRBD2. V trimming: 5 bases; J trimming: 1 base; junction bases outside the gene matches: 2. CDR1 and CDR2 from the germline V gene are SGHTA and FQGNSA. CDR3 size: 15 residues. The CDR3 loop reads CASSQTSGNTGELFF. CDR3 sequence (DNA): TGTGCCAGCAGCCAGACTAGCGGGAACACCGGGGAGCTGTTTTTT.

The chain is built from TRBV9 and TRBJ2-1; maybe TRBD2 (5 bases). CDR3 length: 19 residues. The germline V gene has CDR1 SGDLS and CDR2 YYNGEE. V lost 0 bases to trimming and J lost 1 base, with 20 bases between them. Here the CDR3 DNA reads TGTGCCAGCAGCGTAGCTGATCGTCGGGATAGAGTGTCCTACAATGAGCAGTTCTTC. Amino acids: CASSVADRRDRVSYNEQFF.

This chain uses TRBV7-3 with TRBJ2-3, with D possibly matching TRBD2 (5 bases). Trimming left V 3 bases short and J 5 bases short, with 18 bases between. Germline V lookup: CDR1 SGHTA, CDR2 FQGTGA. The CDR3 length is 16 residues. For the CDR3, the DNA is TGTGCCAGCAGCTTTCAGGCGGGCTCAGCAGGAGATACGCAGTATTTT. The encoded protein is CASSFQAGSAGDTQYF.

The table lists this clone with a few counts. V is TRBV5-1 and J is TRBJ1-1; TRBD1 might be the D (6 bases). Deletions cut 0 bases from V and 3 bases from J, with 12 bases between. The CDR3 has 15 residues. Germline V lookup: CDR1 SGHRS, CDR2 YFSETQ. The CDR3 DNA reads as TGCGCCAGCAGCTTGGAGCCAGGGGCAGACACTGAAGCTTTCTTT. Residues: CASSLEPGADTEAFF. The full variable domain, with the rest looked up from reference TRBV5-1 and TRBJ1-1, is KAGVTQTPRYLIKTRGQQVTLSCSPISGHRSVSWYQQTPGQGLQFLFEYFSETQRNKGNFPGRFSGRQFSNSRSEMNVSTLELGDSALYLCASSLEPGADTEAFFGQGTRLTVV.

The chain combines TRBV5-1 with TRBJ1-2; 7 bases are a match to TRBD1. Trimming took 8 bases from V and 0 from J; bases not matched to a gene: 7. The CDR3 is 14 residues long. In germline, CDR1 is SGHRS, CDR2 YFSETQ. The chain's CDR3 is CASTRDSTNYGYTF. CDR3 nucleotides: TGCGCCAGTACGAGGGACAGCACTAACTATGGCTACACCTTC.

The genes are TRBV15 and TRBJ2-2, with D maybe TRBD2 (6 bases). Looked up from germline, CDR1 is LNHNV and CDR2 is YYDKDF (reference sequence). CDR3 length equals 16 residues. V was trimmed by 4 bases and J by 6 bases, leaving 18 bases between them. The CDR3 sequence is CATSTNLRGGAGELFF. CDR3 in DNA: TGTGCCACCAGCACAAATCTCCGGGGCGGGGCCGGGGAGCTGTTTTTT.

The chain has TRBV4-1 and TRBJ2-7, with D uncertain. Germline V gene lookup returns CDR1 MGHRA and CDR2 YSYEKL. V was shortened by 2 bases and J by 6 bases, with 14 bases between the two germline ends. CDR3 length: 14 amino acids. CDR3 protein: CASSQSPDGREQYF. In nucleotides, the CDR3 is TGCGCCAGCAGCCAATCACCCGACGGTCGCGAGCAGTACTTC.

J is TRBJ2-7 and V is TRBV5-4, with TRBD1 matching 8 bases. The CDR3 sequence is 15 residues long. With V trimmed by 3 bases and J by 0 bases, 5 bases remained unmatched. Germline V gives CDR1 SGHNT, CDR2 YYREEE (reference sequence). CDR3 in DNA: TGTGCCAGCAGCTATCAGGACAGGGACTCCTACGAGCAGTACTTC. It translates to CASSYQDRDSYEQYF.

The chain carries TRBV6-5 and TRBJ2-3; TRBD2 matches at 8 bases. The CDR3 extends over 15 amino acids. The V segment lost 5 bases and the J segment 4 bases; nucleotides outside the gene matches: 8. Germline V gives CDR1 MNHEY, CDR2 SVGAGI. CDR3 sequence reads: CASSRAGTRADTQYF. In nucleotides, the CDR3 is TGTGCCAGCAGTCGCGCCGGGACTAGGGCAGATACGCAGTATTTT.

The V call is TRBV9, the J call TRBJ2-7; TRBD2 agrees at 13 bases. The CDR3 has 15 residues. Losses at the gene ends were 4 bases for V and 5 bases for J; bases not matched to a gene: 6. Germline V gene sequence: CDR1 SGDLS, CDR2 YYNGEE. In DNA form, the CDR3 reads TGTGCCAGCAGCTTGACTAGCGGGAGGTTCAACGAGCAGTACTTC. It encodes CASSLTSGRFNEQYF.

This chain uses TRBV4-1 with TRBJ2-2, with 13 bases lining up with TRBD2. In germline, CDR1 is MGHRA, CDR2 YSYEKL. The CDR3 is made up of 16 amino acids. V lost 4 bases, J lost 3 bases, and 2 bases stayed unmatched. Written as DNA, the CDR3 is TGCGCCAGCAGCCGCGGACTAGCGGGAGACACCGGGGAGCTGTTTTTT. Translating gives CASSRGLAGDTGELFF.

The chain couples TRBV25-1 to TRBJ2-1; TRBD1 aligns across 11 bases. V was pared by 6 bases and J by 7 bases, with 5 bases of the junction left unmatched. Looked up from germline, CDR1 is MGHDK and CDR2 is SYGVNS. This CDR3 contains 14 residues. The CDR3 protein is CASRGQGAANEQFF. CDR3 DNA sequence: TGTGCCAGCAGAGGACAGGGGGCTGCGAATGAGCAGTTCTTC.

This chain connects TRBV25-1 to TRBJ2-4; D remains unclear. Germline CDR1 is MGHDK and CDR2 is SYGVNS. Trimming took off 4 bases at V and 2 bases at J, with 3 bases between the two ends. The CDR3 loop spans 12 amino acids. This chain's CDR3 is CASSGSKNIQYF. Here the CDR3 DNA reads TGTGCCAGCAGTGGGTCCAAAAACATTCAGTACTTC.

This clone was seen only a few times. The chain has TRBV18 and TRBJ1-2; 7 bases agree with TRBD1. The CDR3 is 13 residues long. Germline-derived CDR1 and CDR2 are KGHSH and LQKENI. DNA for the CDR3: TGTGCTTCTCAGGGGGGACAGAACTATGGCTACACCTTC. This codes for CASQGGQNYGYTF.

This rearrangement joins TRBV5-5 to TRBJ2-5, with 7 positions matching TRBD2. CDR3 length: 13 residues. The V segment lost 0 bases and the J segment 4 bases; nucleotides outside the gene matches: 0. Germline V gene lookup returns CDR1 SGHKS and CDR2 YYEKEE (reference sequence). The CDR3 DNA reads as TGTGCCAGCAGCTTGGTAGCGGGAGAGACCCAGTACTTC. Translated: CASSLVAGETQYF.